This T cell receptor beta chain was sequenced during a study of T cells after somatic rescue of genetic block. Sequencing used immunoSEQ multiplex PCR; TCRdb keeps in-frame clones, though not all of them. This sample yields approximately 58,000 clones, of which roughly 96% are seen a single time; 0.075% to 0.1% belongs to the top ten. This CDR3 comprises 14 residues. Germline V gene sequence: CDR1 SGHVS, CDR2 FNYEAQ. The ends were cut back, 0 bases at V and 7 bases at J, with 9 bases in the middle. The V call is TRBV7-6, the J call TRBJ2-2, with no clear D. This clonotype was obtained from a child under two years old. Source material: peripheral blood mononuclear cells (PBMCs). The CDR3, as DNA: TGTGCCAGCAGCTTAGCGCCGGGTCTCGGGGAGCTGTTTTTT. Translated: CASSLAPGLGELFF.